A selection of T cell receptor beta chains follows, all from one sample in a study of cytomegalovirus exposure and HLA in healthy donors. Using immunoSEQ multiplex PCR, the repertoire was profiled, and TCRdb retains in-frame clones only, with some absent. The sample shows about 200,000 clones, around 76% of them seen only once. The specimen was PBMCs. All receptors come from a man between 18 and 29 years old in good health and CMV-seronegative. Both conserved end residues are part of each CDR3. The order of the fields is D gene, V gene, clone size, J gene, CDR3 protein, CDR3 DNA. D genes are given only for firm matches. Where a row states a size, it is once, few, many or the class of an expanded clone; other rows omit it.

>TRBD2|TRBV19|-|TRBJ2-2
CASRPTSGTHGELFF
TGTGCCAGTAGGCCGACTAGCGGGACCCACGGGGAGCTGTTTTTT
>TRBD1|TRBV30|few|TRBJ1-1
CAWSGQGATEAFF
TGTGCCTGGAGTGGACAGGGGGCCACTGAAGCTTTCTTT
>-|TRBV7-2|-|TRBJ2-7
CASSLSTGKSYEQYF
TGTGCCAGCAGCTTAAGTACGGGGAAGAGCTACGAGCAGTACTTC
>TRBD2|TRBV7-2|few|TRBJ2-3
CASSRIAGVGTDTQYF
TGTGCCAGCAGTCGTATAGCGGGAGTAGGCACAGATACGCAGTATTTT
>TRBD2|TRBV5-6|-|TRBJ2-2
CASSLMGLAATGELFF
TGTGCCAGCAGCCTCATGGGACTAGCGGCGACCGGGGAGCTGTTTTTT
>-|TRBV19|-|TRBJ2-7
CASSISAGEQYF
TGTGCCAGTAGTATCTCGGCGGGAGAGCAGTACTTC
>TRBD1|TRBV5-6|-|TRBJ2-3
CASSLRQGAPTDTQYF
TGTGCCAGCAGCTTGAGGCAGGGGGCGCCCACAGATACGCAGTATTTT
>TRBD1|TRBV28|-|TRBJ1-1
CASSLFGTGIGEAFF
TGTGCCAGCAGTTTATTCGGGACAGGGATCGGAGAGGCTTTCTTT
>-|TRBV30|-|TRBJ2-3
CAWAEQVFSGTQYF
TGTGCCTGGGCTGAGCAAGTTTTCAGCGGTACGCAGTATTTT
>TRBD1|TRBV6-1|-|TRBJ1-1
CASRMTGIPEAFF
TGTGCCAGCAGAATGACAGGGATCCCTGAAGCTTTCTTT
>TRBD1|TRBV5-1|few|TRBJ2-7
CASSLTPQGLLGEQYF
TGCGCCAGCAGCTTGACCCCACAGGGGCTTCTGGGGGAGCAGTACTTC
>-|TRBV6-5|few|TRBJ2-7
CASSPIAEPSYEQYF
TGTGCCAGCAGTCCGATAGCGGAACCCTCCTACGAGCAGTACTTC
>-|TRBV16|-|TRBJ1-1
CASSQSGAVEAFF
TGTGCCAGCAGCCAATCGGGCGCCGTTGAAGCTTTCTTT
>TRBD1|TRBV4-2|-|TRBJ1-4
CASSHKAGQGSEKLFF
TGTGCCAGCAGCCATAAAGCGGGACAGGGAAGTGAAAAACTGTTTTTT
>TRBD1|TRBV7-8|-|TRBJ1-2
CASSSQSGQGIGYTF
TGTGCCAGCAGCTCACAATCGGGACAGGGAATTGGCTACACCTTC
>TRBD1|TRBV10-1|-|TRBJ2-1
CASSERDRGFNEQFF
TGCGCCAGCAGTGAGAGGGACAGGGGGTTCAATGAGCAGTTCTTC
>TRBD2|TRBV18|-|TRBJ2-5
CASSPTGTSGSWKTQYF
TGTGCCAGCTCACCGACGGGGACTAGCGGGAGTTGGAAGACCCAGTACTTC
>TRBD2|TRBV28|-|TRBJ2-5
CASSPGTSGRQETQYF
TGTGCCAGCAGCCCTGGGACTAGCGGCCGCCAAGAGACCCAGTACTTC
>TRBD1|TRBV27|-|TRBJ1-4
CASSLPTGKLFF
TGTGCCAGCAGTTTGCCGACAGGGAAGCTGTTTTTT
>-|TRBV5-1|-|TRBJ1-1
CASSLGRNTEAFF
TGCGCCAGCAGCTTGGGGAGGAACACTGAAGCTTTCTTT
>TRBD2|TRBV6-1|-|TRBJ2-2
CASSWTSSTGELFF
TGTGCCAGCAGTTGGACTAGCTCGACCGGGGAGCTGTTTTTT
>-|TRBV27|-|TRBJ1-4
CASSLRDPRGELFF
TGTGCCAGCAGTCTCCGGGACCCGCGCGGGGAACTGTTTTTT
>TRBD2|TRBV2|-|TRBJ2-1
CASRRENYGEQFF
TGTGCCAGCAGGCGGGAGAATTATGGTGAGCAGTTCTTC
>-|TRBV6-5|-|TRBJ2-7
CASSQDYSYEQYF
TGTGCCAGCAGCCAGGACTATTCCTACGAGCAGTACTTC
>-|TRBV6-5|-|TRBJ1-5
CASQEQSNQPQHF
TGTGCCAGCCAGGAACAAAGCAATCAGCCCCAGCATTTT
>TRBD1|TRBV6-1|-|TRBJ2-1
CASSAAGTGGYNEQFF
TGTGCCAGCAGTGCCGCCGGGACAGGGGGATACAATGAGCAGTTCTTC
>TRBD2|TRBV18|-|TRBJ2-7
CASSGEGEQYF
TGTGCCAGCTCGGGGGAGGGCGAGCAGTACTTC
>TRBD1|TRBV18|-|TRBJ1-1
CASSPRQGDAEAFF
TGTGCCAGCTCACCACGACAGGGAGACGCTGAAGCTTTCTTT
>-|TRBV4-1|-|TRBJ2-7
CASSARTGTQSYEQYF
TGCGCCAGCAGCGCACGTACCGGGACACAATCCTACGAGCAGTACTTC
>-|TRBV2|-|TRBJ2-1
CASRNSGEQFF
TGTGCCAGCAGGAACAGTGGCGAGCAGTTCTTC
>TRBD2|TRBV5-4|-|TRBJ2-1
CASRDASGREQFF
TGTGCCAGCAGGGACGCTAGCGGCCGGGAGCAGTTCTTC
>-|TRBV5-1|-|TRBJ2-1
CASSPRQGRGGNEQFF
TGCGCCAGCAGCCCCCGACAGGGGAGGGGTGGCAATGAGCAGTTCTTC
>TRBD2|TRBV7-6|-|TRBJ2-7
CASSYRGGRLSAGDSYEQYF
TGTGCCAGCAGCTACCGGGGGGGCCGGTTAAGTGCTGGGGACTCCTACGAGCAGTACTTC
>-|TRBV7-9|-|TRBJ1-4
CSSSLTNEKLFF
TGTTCCAGCAGTCTAACTAATGAAAAACTGTTTTTT
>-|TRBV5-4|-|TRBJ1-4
CASSLASGYNEKLFF
TGTGCCAGCAGCTTGGCGTCAGGATATAATGAAAAACTGTTTTTT